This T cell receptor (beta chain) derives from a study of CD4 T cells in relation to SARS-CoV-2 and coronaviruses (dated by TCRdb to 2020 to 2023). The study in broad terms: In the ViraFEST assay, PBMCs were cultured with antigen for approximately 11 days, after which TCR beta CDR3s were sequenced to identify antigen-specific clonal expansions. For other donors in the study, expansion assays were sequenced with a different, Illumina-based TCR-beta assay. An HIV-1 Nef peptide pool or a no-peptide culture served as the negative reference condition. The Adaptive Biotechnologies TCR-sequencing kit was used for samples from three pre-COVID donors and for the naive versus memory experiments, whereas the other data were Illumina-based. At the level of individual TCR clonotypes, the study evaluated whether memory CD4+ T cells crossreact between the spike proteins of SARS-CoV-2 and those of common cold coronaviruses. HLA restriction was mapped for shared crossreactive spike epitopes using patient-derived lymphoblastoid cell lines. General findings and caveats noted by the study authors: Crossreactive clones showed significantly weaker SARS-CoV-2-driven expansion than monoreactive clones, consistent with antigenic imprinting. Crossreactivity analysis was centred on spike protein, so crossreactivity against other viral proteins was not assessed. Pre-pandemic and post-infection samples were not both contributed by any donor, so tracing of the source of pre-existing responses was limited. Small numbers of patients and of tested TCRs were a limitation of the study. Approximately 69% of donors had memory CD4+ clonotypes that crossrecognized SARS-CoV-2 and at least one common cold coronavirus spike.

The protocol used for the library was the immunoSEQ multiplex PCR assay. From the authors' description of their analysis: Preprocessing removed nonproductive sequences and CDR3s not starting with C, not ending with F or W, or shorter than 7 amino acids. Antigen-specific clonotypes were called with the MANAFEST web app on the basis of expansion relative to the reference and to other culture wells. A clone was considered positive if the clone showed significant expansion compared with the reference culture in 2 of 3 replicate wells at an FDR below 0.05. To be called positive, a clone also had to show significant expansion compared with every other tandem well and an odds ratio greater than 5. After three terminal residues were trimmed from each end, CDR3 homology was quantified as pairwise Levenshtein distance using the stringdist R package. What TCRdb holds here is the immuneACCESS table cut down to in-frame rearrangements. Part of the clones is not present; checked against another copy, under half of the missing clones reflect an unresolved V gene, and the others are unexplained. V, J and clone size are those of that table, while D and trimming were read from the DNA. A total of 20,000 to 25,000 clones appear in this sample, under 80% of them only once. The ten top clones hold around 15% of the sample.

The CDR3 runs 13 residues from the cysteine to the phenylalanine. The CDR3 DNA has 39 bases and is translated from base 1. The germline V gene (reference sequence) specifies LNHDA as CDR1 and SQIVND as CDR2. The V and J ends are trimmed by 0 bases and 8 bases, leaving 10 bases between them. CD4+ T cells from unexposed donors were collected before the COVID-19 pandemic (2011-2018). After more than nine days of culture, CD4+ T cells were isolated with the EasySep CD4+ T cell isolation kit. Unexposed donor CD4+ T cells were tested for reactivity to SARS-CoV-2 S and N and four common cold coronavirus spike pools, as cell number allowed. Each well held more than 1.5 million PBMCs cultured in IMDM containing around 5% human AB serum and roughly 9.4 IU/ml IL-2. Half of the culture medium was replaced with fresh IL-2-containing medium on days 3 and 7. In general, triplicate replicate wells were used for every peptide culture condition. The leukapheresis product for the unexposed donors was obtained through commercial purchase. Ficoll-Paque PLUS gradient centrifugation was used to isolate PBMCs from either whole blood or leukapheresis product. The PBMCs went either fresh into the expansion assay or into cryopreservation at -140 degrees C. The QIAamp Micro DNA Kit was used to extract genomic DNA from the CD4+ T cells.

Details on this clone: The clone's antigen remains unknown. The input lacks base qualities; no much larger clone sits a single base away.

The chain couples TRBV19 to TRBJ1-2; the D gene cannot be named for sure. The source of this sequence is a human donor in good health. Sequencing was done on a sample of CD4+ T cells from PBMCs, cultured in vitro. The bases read TGTGCCAGTAGTATAGATGGAGAGAACGGCTACACCTTC. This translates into CASSIDGENGYTF.